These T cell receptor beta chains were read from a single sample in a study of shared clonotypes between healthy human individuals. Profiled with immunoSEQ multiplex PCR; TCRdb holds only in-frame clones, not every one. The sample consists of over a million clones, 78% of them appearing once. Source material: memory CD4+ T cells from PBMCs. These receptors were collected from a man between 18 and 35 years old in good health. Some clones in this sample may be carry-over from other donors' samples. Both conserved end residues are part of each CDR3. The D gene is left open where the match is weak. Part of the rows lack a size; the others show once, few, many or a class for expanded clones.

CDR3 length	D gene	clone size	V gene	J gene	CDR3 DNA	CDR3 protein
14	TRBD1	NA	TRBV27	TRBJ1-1	TGTGCCAGCAGCCCAGGGGGATGGACCACTGAAGCTTTCTTT	CASSPGGWTTEAFF
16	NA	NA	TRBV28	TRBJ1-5	TGTGCCAGCAGTTGGGGGGCTCTTTATAGCAATCAGCCCCAGCATTTT	CASSWGALYSNQPQHF
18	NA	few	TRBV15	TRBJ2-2	TGTGCCACCAGCAGTGACGAAGAGAGGGGCCGAAACACCGGGGAGCTGTTTTTT	CATSSDEERGRNTGELFF
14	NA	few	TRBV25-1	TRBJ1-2	TGTGCCAGCAGTGCCGCCGGGATTCTCTATGGCTACACCTTC	CASSAAGILYGYTF
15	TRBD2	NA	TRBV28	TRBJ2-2	TGTGCCAGCAGTTTGGGGGGGTCGAACACCGGGGAGCTGTTTTTT	CASSLGGSNTGELFF
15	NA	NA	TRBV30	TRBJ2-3	TGTGCCTGGAGTGTAGGTGGACCGGGCACAGATACGCAGTATTTT	CAWSVGGPGTDTQYF
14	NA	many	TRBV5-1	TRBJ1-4	TGCGCCAGCAGCTTGGCGAGCTTTGGTGAAAAACTGTTTTTT	CASSLASFGEKLFF
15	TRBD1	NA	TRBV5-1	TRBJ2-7	TGCGCCAGCAGCATCGGGACAGGGGCGAGAGCCGAGCAGTACTTC	CASSIGTGARAEQYF
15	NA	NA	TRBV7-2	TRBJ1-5	TGTGCCAGCAGCTTAAACGGGGGCGCAAGTCAGCCCCAGCATTTT	CASSLNGGASQPQHF
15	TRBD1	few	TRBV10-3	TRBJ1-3	TGTGCCATCAGTGGTAACAGGGGGCAAGGAAACACCATATATTTT	CAISGNRGQGNTIYF
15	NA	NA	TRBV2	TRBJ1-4	TGTGCCAGCAGTGAAGCGCTCGGGGAAGGGGAAAAACTGTTTTTT	CASSEALGEGEKLFF
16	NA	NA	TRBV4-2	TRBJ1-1	TGTGCCAGCAGCCAAGAACAGGACCTAAGTAGGACTGAAGCTTTCTTT	CASSQEQDLSRTEAFF
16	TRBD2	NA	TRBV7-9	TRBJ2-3	TGTGCCATTGGTAGCGGGGCCCAATCTAGCACAGATACGCAGTATTTT	CAIGSGAQSSTDTQYF
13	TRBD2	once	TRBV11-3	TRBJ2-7	TGTGCCAGCAGCTCGGGACTAGCGGAAGAGCAGTACTTC	CASSSGLAEEQYF
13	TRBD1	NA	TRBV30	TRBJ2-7	TGTGCCTGGAGCGGGCGCAGGGGGCGCGAGCAGTACTTC	CAWSGRRGREQYF
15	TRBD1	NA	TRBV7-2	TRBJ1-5	TGTGCCAGCAGCTTACAGGGGGCAGGGAATCAGCCCCAGCATTTT	CASSLQGAGNQPQHF
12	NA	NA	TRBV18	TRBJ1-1	TGTGCCAGCTCGCAAATACAGGCTGAAGCTTTCTTT	CASSQIQAEAFF
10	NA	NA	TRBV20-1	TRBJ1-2	TGCAGTGCTTTGTTGGAGGGCTACACCTTC	CSALLEGYTF